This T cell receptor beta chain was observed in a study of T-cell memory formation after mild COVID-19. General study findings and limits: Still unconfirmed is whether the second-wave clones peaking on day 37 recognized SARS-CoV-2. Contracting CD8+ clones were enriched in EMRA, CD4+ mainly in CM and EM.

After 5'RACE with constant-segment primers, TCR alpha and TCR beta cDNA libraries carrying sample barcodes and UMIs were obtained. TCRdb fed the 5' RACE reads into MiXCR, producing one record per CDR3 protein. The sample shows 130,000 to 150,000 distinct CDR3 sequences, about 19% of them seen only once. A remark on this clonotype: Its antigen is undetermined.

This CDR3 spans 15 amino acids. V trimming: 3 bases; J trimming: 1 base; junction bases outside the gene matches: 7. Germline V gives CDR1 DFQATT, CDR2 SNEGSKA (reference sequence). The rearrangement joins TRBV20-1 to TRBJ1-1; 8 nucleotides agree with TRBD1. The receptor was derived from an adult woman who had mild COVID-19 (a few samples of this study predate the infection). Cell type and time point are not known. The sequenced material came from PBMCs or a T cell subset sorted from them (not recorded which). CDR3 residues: CSASLTGVGNTEAFF. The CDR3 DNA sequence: TGCAGTGCTAGCCTGACAGGGGTTGGGAACACTGAAGCTTTCTTT.